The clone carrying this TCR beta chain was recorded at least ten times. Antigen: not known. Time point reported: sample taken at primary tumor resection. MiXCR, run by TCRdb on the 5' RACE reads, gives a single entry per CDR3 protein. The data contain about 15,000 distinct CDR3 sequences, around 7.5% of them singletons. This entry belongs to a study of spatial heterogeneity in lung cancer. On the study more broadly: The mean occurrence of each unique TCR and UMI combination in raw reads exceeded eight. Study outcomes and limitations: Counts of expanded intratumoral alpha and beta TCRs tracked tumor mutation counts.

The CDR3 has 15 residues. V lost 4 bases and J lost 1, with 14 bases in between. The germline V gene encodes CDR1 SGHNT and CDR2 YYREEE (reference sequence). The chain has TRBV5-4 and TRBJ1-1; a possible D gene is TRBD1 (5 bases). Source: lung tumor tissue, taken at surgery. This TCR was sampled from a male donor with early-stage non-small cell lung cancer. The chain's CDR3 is CASSPGGAENTEAFF. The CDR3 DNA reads TGTGCCAGCAGCCCGGGGGGAGCAGAGAACACTGAAGCTTTCTTT.